This T cell receptor beta chain was observed in a study of blood T cell repertoires in COVID-19. About the study: Samples taken during acute and convalescent COVID-19 were collected in the United States, Italy and Spain. Sources were T cells, B-cell-depleted T cells, or PBMCs; the material itself was cDNA or gDNA.

How the authors handled the data: Nucleated cell number was recorded as an estimate derived from reference gene primer amplification. Assay used: immunoSEQ multiplex PCR; TCRdb lists only in-frame clones, some missing. V and J calls plus clone size are reproduced from that table; the DNA served to infer D and trimming. The table includes 250,000 or so clones, 88% detected once. Per germline, CDR1 SNHLY and CDR2 FYNNEI. The ends were cut back, 3 bases at V and 9 bases at J, with 12 bases in the middle. The CDR3 covers 13 residues. The sample taken for sequencing was peripheral blood. V gene TRBV2 combines with J gene TRBJ2-1; a weak D match, TRBD2 (7 bases). This TCR was sampled from a woman in her 30s with acute or convalescent COVID-19. Here the CDR3 reads CASSETRGGEQFF. DNA for the CDR3: TGTGCCAGCAGTGAGACTAGGGGGGGTGAGCAGTTCTTC.